This TCR beta chain was observed in a study of T cell repertoires in cytomegalovirus infection. Study-wide context: Through public TCR beta signatures, both CMV infection and matching HLA type were indicated.

TCRdb recomputed calls from the reads with MiXCR, one row per CDR3 protein. Of roughly 500,000 distinct CDR3 sequences in the sample, 15% to 20% were seen once. Points on this clonotype: Antigen: not known.

Findings and limits, study-wide: Of the TCR beta families, the public ones yielded a cumulative frequency that identified carriers of CMV plus the relevant HLA. Predominance within the ex vivo response was attributable to HLA-C-restricted CMV-specific TCR beta clonotypes.

From germline, CDR1 is MGHRA and CDR2 YSYEKL. V lost 5 bases and J 3 bases, leaving 8 bases between the germline ends. CDR3 length: 13 amino acids. V gene TRBV4-1 combines with J gene TRBJ1-3; D is uncertain. Input material: CD8+ T cells from PBMCs. The source of this sequence is a human donor in good health (CMV status not recorded). Some clones in this sample may be carry-over from other donors' samples. In nucleotides, the CDR3 is TGCGCCAGCAGCGCAGGCTATGGAAACACCATATATTTT. This translates into CASSAGYGNTIYF.